The T cell receptor (beta chain) described here comes from a study of blood T cells in healthy people across ages. On the study more broadly: T cells yielded about one barcoded beta molecule per two cells through template switching. Study outcomes and limitations: Researchers report that TCR beta diversity correlated strongly with naive T cell percentage.

Using a J-beta primer mix together with a sample-barcoded 5' primer, a second PCR was run for roughly 7 to 11 cycles. Every molecule of cDNA carried a tag from a template-switch adaptor with 12 random nucleotides. TCRdb re-called the 5' RACE reads with MiXCR, one entry per CDR3 protein. This table holds 1.5 million to 2 million distinct CDR3 sequences, about 39% found once. At least 6 million PBMCs were isolated per sample. Trimming removed 5 bases from V and 0 bases from J, with 14 bases in between. The CDR3 contains 15 residues. Germline CDR1 is DFQATT and CDR2 is SNEGSKA (reference sequence). Regarding this clonotype: Its antigen remains unidentified.

This TCR derives from a human donor in good health. Material: blood. The V gene is TRBV20-1, the J gene TRBJ2-1; D may correspond to TRBD1 or TRBD2 (6 bases each). This CDR3 is CSAFDGGLSYNEQFF. The DNA for the CDR3 is TGCAGTGCTTTTGACGGGGGCCTCTCCTACAATGAGCAGTTCTTC.